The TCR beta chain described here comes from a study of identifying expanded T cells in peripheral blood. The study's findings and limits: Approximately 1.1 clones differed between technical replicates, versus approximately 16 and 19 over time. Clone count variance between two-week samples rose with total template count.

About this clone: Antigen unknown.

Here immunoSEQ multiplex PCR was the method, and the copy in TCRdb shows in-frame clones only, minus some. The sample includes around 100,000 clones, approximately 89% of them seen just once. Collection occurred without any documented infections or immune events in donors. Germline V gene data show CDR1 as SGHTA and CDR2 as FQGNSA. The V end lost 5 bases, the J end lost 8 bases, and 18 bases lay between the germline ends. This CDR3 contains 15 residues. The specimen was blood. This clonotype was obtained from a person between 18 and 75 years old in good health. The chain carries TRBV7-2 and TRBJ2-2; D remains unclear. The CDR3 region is CASSAEYQWSGELFF. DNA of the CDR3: TGTGCCAGCAGCGCCGAATACCAGTGGAGTGGGGAGCTGTTTTTT.